Listed below are T cell receptor beta chains from one sample, sequenced in a study of blood T cell repertoires in COVID-19. Repertoires were generated with immunoSEQ multiplex PCR, while TCRdb's copy carries only in-frame clones and drops some. The sample shows a few hundred thousand clones, roughly 84% of them seen only once. Sequencing input: peripheral blood. Receptors were obtained from an elderly woman with acute or convalescent COVID-19. Each CDR3 is given with its conserved first and last residue. D genes are given only for firm matches. Not every row has a clone size; where given, it reads once, few, many or a size class.

clone_size d_call j_call v_call cdr3_aa cdr3_nt
NA NA TRBJ1-3 TRBV6-6 CASSQKPQGSAGNTIYF TGTGCCAGCAGTCAGAAGCCCCAGGGGTCAGCTGGAAACACCATATATTTT
NA TRBD1 TRBJ1-1 TRBV29-1 CSVKGRGDTEAFF TGCAGCGTAAAGGGCAGGGGGGACACTGAAGCTTTCTTT
NA NA TRBJ2-2 TRBV28 CASSSPQGRDVPGELFF TGTGCCAGCAGTTCACCTCAGGGGCGAGACGTACCCGGGGAGCTGTTTTTT
NA NA TRBJ1-4 TRBV2 CASSERVRVTNEKLFF TGTGCCAGCAGTGAGAGAGTCCGGGTGACTAATGAAAAACTGTTTTTT
NA NA TRBJ1-2 TRBV19 CASSTRTVNYGYTF TGTGCCAGTAGTACCCGGACAGTAAACTATGGCTACACCTTC
NA NA TRBJ2-7 TRBV6-1 CASSEALFAPYEQYF TGTGCCAGCAGTGAAGCTCTTTTTGCGCCCTACGAGCAGTACTTC
NA TRBD2 TRBJ2-3 TRBV7-6 CASSLTSGIDTQYF TGTGCCAGCAGCTTGACTAGCGGGATAGATACGCAGTATTTT
NA TRBD1 TRBJ2-7 TRBV3-1/TRBV3-2 CASSHYSGTGAYEQYF TGTGCCAGCAGTCATTATTCCGGGACAGGGGCCTACGAGCAGTACTTC
once TRBD2 TRBJ2-7 TRBV19 CASSAGLAGGRYEQYF TGTGCCAGTAGTGCCGGACTAGCGGGGGGTAGGTACGAGCAGTACTTC
NA NA TRBJ1-1 TRBV27 CASSFSGRQNTEAFF TGTGCCAGCAGTTTTTCAGGCCGTCAGAACACTGAAGCTTTCTTT
NA TRBD1 TRBJ1-1 TRBV28 CASSSPGTVNTEAFF TGTGCCAGCAGCTCTCCCGGGACAGTAAACACTGAAGCTTTCTTT